The present TCR beta chain was sequenced within a study of cytomegalovirus exposure and HLA in healthy donors. Study details: T cells numbering about 179 million yielded 90 million to 140 million unique TCR beta sequences in an earlier analysis.

13 Jbeta primers and 60 Vbeta primers were used for the PCR. Profiled with immunoSEQ multiplex PCR; TCRdb holds only in-frame clones, not every one. The sample consists of roughly 150,000 clones, 75% to 80% of them appearing once. Turning to this clone: Antigen specificity is unknown.

Germline CDR1 LGHNA, CDR2 YNFKEQ. The CDR3 spans 16 residues. V was pared by 4 bases and J by 7 bases, with 13 bases of the junction left unmatched. Study-wide results and limits: The likely origin of a cluster of highly shared sequence variants was a sequencing artifact.

The source material was PBMCs. The rearrangement links TRBV4-2 to TRBJ1-2, with 9 bases matching TRBD1. This sequence originates from a male donor in good health and CMV-seronegative. In DNA, the CDR3 is TGTGCCAGCAGCCGCACTGAGGGACAGGGAGTTTTTGGCTACACCTTC. It is translated as CASSRTEGQGVFGYTF.